Below, one T cell receptor beta chain is given with its context. The CDR3 has 14 residues. The V and J ends lost 0 bases and 1 base respectively, with 5 bases between them. CDR1 is SGHTA and CDR2 is FQGNSA in the germline V gene. This sample is drawn from a study of blood T cells in healthy people across ages. A sample-barcoded 5' primer and a J-beta primer mix were used in a second PCR of roughly 6 to 11 cycles. From the 5' RACE reads, TCRdb called clonotypes with MiXCR, one entry per CDR3 protein. The table shows 890,000 or so distinct CDR3 sequences, with 55% to 65% occurring only once. Isolating PBMCs gave at least 6.5 million of these cells per sample.

The genes are TRBV7-2 and TRBJ2-3; no firm D call. This sequence was found in a man under 40 in good health. Material: blood. The CDR3 sequence is CASSLAIGTDTQYF. The CDR3 nucleotides are TGTGCCAGCAGCTTAGCGATCGGCACAGATACGCAGTATTTT. The full variable domain, rest sourced from reference TRBV7-2 and TRBJ2-3, is GAGVSQSPSNKVTEKGKDVELRCDPISGHTALYWYRQSLGQGLEFLIYFQGNSAPDKSGLPSDRFSAERTGGSVSTLTIQRTQQEDSAVYLCASSLAIGTDTQYFGPGTRLTVL.